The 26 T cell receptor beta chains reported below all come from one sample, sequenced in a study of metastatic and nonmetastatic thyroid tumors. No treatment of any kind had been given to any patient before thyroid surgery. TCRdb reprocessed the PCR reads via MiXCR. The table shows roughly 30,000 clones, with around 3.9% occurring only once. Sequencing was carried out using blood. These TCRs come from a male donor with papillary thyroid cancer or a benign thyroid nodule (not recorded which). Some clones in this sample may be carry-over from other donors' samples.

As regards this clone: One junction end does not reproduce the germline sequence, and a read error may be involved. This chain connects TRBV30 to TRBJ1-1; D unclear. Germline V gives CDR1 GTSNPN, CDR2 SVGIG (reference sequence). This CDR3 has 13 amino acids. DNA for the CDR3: TGTGCCAGGAGTGTAAAAGTGGGCGGGAGAGCTTTCTTT. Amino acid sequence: CARSVKVGGRAFF.

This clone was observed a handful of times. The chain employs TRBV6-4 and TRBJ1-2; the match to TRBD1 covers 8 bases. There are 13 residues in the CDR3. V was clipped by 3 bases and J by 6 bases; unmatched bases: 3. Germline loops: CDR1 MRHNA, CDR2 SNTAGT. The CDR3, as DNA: TGTGCCAGCAGTGAGACAGGGGCAGATGGCTACACCTTC. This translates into CASSETGADGYTF.

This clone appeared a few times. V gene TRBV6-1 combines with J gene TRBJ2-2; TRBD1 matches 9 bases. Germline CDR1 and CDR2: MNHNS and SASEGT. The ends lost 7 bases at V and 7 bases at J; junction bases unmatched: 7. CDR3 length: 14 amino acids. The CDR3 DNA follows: TGTGCCAGCACCAACCGGGACAGGGACGGGGAGCTGTTTTTT. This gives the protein CASTNRDRDGELFF.

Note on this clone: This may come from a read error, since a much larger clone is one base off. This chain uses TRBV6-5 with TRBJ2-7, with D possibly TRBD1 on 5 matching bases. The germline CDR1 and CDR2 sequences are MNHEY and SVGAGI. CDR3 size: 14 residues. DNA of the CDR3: TGTGCCAGCAGTTACTACAGGACAAGCTACGAGCAGTGCTTT. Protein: CASSYYRTSYEQCF.

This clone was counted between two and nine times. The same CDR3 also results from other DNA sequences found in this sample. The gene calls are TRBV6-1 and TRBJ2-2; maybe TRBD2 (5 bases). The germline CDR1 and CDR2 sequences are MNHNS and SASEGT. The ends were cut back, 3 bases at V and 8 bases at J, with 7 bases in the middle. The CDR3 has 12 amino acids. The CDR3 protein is CASSEGRGELFF. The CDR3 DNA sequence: TGTGCCAGCAGTGAGGGGAGAGGGGAGCTGTTTTTT.

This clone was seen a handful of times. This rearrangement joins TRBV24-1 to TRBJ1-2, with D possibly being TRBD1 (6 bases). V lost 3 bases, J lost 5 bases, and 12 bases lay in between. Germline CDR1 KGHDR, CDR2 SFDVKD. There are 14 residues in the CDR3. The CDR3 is CATSDPGGGYGYTF. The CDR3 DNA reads TGTGCCACCAGTGATCCCGGAGGGGGTTATGGCTACACCTTC.

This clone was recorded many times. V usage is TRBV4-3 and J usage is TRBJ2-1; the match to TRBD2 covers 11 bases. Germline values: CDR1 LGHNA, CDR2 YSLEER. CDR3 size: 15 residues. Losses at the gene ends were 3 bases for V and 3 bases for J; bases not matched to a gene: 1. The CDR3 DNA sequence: TGCGCCAGCAGCCAGGGGACTAGCGGCTACAATGAGCAGTTCTTC. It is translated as CASSQGTSGYNEQFF.

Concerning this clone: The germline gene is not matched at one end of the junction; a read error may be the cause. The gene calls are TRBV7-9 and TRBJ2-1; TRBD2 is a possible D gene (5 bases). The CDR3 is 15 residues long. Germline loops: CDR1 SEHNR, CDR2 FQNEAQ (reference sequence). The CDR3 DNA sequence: TGTGTCAGCAGCTTAGACCTAGCTTGGCAAAATGAGCAGTTCTTC. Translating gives CVSSLDLAWQNEQFF. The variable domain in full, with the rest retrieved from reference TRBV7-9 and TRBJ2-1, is DTGVSQNPRHKITKRGQNVTFRCDPISEHNRLYWYRQTLGQGPEFLTYFQNEAQLEKSRLLSDRFSAERPKGSFSTLEIQRTEQGDSAMYLCVSSLDLAWQNEQFFGPGTRLTVL.

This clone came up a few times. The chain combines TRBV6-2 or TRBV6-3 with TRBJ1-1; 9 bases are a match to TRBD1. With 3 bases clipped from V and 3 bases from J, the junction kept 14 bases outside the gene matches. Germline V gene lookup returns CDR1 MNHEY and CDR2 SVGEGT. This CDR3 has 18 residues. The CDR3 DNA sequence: TGTGCCAGCAGTTATAAAACAGGGGGCATGGCTGGGGACACTGAAGCTTTCTTT. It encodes CASSYKTGGMAGDTEAFF.

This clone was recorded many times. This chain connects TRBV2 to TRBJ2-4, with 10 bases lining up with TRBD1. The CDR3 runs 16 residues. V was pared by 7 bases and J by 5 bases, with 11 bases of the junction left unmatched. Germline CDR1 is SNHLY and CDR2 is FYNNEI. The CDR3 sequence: CASTRKDRGAQNIQYF. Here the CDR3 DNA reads TGTGCCAGCACTCGCAAGGACAGGGGGGCCCAAAACATTCAGTACTTC.

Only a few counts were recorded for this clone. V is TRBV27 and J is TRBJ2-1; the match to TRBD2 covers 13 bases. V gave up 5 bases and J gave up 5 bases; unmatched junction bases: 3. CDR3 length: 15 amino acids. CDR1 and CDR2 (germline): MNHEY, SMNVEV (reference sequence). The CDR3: CASSKGLAGNNEQFF. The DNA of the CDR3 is TGTGCCAGCAGTAAGGGACTAGCGGGAAACAATGAGCAGTTCTTC.

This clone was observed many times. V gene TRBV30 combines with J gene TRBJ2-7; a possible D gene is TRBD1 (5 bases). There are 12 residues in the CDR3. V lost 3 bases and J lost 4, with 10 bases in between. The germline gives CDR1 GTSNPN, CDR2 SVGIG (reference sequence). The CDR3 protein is CAWRQGMYEQYF. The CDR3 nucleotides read TGTGCCTGGAGGCAGGGAATGTACGAGCAGTACTTC.

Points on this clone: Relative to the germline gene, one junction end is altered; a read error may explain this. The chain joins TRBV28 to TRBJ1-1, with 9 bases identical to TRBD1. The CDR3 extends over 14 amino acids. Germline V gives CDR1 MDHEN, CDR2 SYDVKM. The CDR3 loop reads CASSQGTGNIEAFF. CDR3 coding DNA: TGTGCCAGCAGTCAAGGGACAGGGAACATTGAAGCTTTCTTT.

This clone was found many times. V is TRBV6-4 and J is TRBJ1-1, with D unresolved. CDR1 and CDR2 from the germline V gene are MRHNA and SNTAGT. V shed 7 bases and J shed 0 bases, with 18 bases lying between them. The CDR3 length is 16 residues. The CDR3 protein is CASTSPYIKMNTEAFF. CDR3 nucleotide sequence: TGTGCCAGCACCTCCCCCTATATAAAAATGAACACTGAAGCTTTCTTT.

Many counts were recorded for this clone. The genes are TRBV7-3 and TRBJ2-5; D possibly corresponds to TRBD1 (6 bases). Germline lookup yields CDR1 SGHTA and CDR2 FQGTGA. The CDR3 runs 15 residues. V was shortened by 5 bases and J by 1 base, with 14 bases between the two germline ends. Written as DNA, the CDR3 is TGTGCCAGCAGCCGAACAGGGATGGGCCAAGAGACCCAGTACTTC. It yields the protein CASSRTGMGQETQYF.

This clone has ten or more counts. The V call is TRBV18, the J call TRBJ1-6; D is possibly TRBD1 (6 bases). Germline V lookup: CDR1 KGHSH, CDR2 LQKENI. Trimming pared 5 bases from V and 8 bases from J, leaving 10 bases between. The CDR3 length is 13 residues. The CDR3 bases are TGTGCCAGCTCATCTTCAGGGGATTCACCCCTCCACTTT. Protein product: CASSSSGDSPLHF.

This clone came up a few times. The CDR3 region has the DNA TGTGCCAGCAGTGGTCAGGGTGGACCCGGGGAGCTGTTTTTT. This codes for CASSGQGGPGELFF. The chain is built from TRBV6-1 and TRBJ2-2; possibly TRBD1 for D (5 bases). The ends were cut back, 4 bases at V and 6 bases at J, with 12 bases in the middle. In germline, CDR1 is MNHNS, CDR2 SASEGT. The CDR3 is made up of 14 amino acids.

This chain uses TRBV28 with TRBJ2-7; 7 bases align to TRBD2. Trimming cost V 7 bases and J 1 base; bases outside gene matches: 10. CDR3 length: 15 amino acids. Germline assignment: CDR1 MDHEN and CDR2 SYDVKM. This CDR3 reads CASNVAGLLSYEQYF. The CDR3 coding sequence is TGTGCCAGCAATGTAGCGGGTTTACTATCCTACGAGCAGTACTTC.

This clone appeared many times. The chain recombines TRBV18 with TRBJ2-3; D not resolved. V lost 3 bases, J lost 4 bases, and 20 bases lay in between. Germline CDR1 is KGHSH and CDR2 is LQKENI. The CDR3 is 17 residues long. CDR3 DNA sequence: TGTGCCAGCTCACCCCCCGATGGGCCCCGCAGACCAGATACGCAGTATTTT. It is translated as CASSPPDGPRRPDTQYF.

The DNA for the CDR3 is TGTGCCAGCAGCCACGCCATGACAGGGGGGCTACCTTACAATGAGCAGTTCTTC. Encoded protein: CASSHAMTGGLPYNEQFF. J is TRBJ2-1 and V is TRBV28; 9 bases align to TRBD1. Looked up from germline, CDR1 is MDHEN and CDR2 is SYDVKM. J gave up 4 bases and V 6 bases, and 16 bases lay outside the gene matches. CDR3 length: 18 residues.

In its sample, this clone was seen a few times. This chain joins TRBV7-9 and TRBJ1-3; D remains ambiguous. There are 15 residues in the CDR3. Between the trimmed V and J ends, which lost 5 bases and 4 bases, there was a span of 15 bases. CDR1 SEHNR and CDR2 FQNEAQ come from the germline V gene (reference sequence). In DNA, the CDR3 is TGTGCCAGCAGCGTCTACTGGGGAGCCGGAAACACCATATATTTT. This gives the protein CASSVYWGAGNTIYF.

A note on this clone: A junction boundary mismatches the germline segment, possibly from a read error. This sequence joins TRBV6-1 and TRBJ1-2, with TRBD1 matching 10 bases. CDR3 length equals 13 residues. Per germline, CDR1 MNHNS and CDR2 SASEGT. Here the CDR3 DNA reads TGCGCCAGCACTGCTGACAGGGGGCGCGGCTACACCTTC. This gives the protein CASTADRGRGYTF.

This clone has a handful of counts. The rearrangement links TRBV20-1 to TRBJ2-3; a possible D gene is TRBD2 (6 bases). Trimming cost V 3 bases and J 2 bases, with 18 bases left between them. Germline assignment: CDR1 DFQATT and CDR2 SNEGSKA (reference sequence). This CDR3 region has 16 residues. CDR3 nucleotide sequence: TGCAGTGCTAGTTCTGGAAGTGGGGGGTACACAGATACGCAGTATTTT. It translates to CSASSGSGGYTDTQYF.

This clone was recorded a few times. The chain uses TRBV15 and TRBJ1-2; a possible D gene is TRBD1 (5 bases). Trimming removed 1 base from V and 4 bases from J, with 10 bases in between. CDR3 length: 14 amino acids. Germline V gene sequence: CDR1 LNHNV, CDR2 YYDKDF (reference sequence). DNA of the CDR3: TGTGCCACCAGCAGAGCCCAGGGCAGCTATGGCTACACCTTC. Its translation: CATSRAQGSYGYTF.

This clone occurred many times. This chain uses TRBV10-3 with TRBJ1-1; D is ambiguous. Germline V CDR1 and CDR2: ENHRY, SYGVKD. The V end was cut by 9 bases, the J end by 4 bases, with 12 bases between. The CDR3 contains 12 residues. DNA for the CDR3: TGTGCCATTGGCTGGGAGAGCACTGAAGCTTTCTTT. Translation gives CAIGWESTEAFF.

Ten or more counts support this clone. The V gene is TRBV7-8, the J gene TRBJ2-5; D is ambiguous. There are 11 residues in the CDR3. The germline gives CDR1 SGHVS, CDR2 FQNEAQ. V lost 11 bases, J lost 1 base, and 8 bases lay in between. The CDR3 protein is CAGGIQETQYF. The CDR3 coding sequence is TGTGCCGGTGGAATCCAAGAGACCCAGTACTTC.